The next 27 T cell receptor beta chains were all read from a single sample in a study of CD8+ T cells in alopecia areata. RNA was isolated and reverse transcribed to cDNA, the sequencing template. Repertoires were generated with immunoSEQ multiplex PCR, while TCRdb's copy carries only in-frame clones and drops some. The table lists 150,000 to 200,000 clones, less than 70% of them singletons, with more than 0.7% in the top ten. Treatment in this sample: oral pan-JAK inhibitor, 5-10 mg twice daily. This sample comprised CD4+ T cells sorted from blood, obtained at week 4, from a patient treated with tofacitinib. These receptors originate from a human donor with alopecia areata.

The chain employs TRBV29-1 and TRBJ1-2; D may be TRBD1 (5 bases). V lost 3 bases and J lost 4, with 18 bases in between. The CDR3 runs 15 residues. Germline V gene lookup returns CDR1 SQVTM and CDR2 ANQGSEA. The CDR3 DNA reads TGCAGCGTTGACTGGTCTGGGGGAACAGTCTATGGCTACACCTTC. Translated: CSVDWSGGTVYGYTF.

CDR3 sequence reads: CASSEYIREQETQYF. The CDR3 bases are TGTGCCAGCAGTGAATATATCAGGGAGCAGGAGACCCAGTACTTC. The chain links TRBV2 to TRBJ2-5; D is perhaps TRBD1 or TRBD2 (5 bases each). Trimming stripped 2 bases from V and 5 bases from J, with 15 bases between. The CDR3 extends over 15 amino acids. Germline loops: CDR1 SNHLY, CDR2 FYNNEI.

A word on this clone: The sample holds other DNA sequences that translate to the same CDR3. This rearrangement joins TRBV29-1 to TRBJ2-5; no clear D gene. V lost 4 bases, J lost 5 bases, and 5 bases lay in between. The CDR3 length is 10 residues. The germline V gene encodes CDR1 SQVTM and CDR2 ANQGSEA. The CDR3 DNA is TGCAGCGTTGCGACCGAGACCCAGTACTTC. Residues: CSVATETQYF.

This clone was seen just once. Within the sample, other DNA sequences also encode this same CDR3. The chain employs TRBV29-1 and TRBJ1-1; 7 nucleotides match TRBD1. The V gene's germline CDR1 is SQVTM and CDR2 ANQGSEA. J was trimmed by 1 base and V by 7 bases; bases with no gene match: 9. The CDR3 extends over 14 amino acids. CDR3 DNA: TGCAGCGCCCTACCGGGACAGAAGAACACTGAAGCTTTCTTT. Protein product: CSALPGQKNTEAFF.

This clone was seen only a few times. V gene TRBV5-8 combines with J gene TRBJ2-1; no reliable D call. CDR1 is SGHTS and CDR2 is YDEGEE in the germline V gene. The CDR3 covers 12 residues. Between the trimmed V and J ends, which lost 4 bases and 10 bases, there was a span of 12 bases. The CDR3 protein is CASSQTPAEQFF. The CDR3 nucleotides are TGTGCCAGCAGCCAAACTCCTGCCGAGCAGTTCTTC.

The chain combines TRBV30 with TRBJ2-1; 9 positions agree with TRBD2. The ends lost 5 bases at V and 1 base at J; junction bases unmatched: 9. Germline V gene sequence: CDR1 GTSNPN, CDR2 SVGIG (reference sequence). The CDR3 is 16 residues long. CDR3 nucleotide sequence: TGTGCCTGGGACAGCGGGGGGTCCCTTTCCTACAATGAGCAGTTCTTC. Protein: CAWDSGGSLSYNEQFF.

V gene TRBV30 combines with J gene TRBJ1-5; possibly TRBD1 for D (5 bases). Trimming took off 0 bases at V and 5 bases at J, with 14 bases between the two ends. Germline V gives CDR1 GTSNPN, CDR2 SVGIG (reference sequence). The CDR3 contains 15 residues. CDR3 loop: CAWSVRRVGDQPQHF. CDR3 sequence (DNA): TGTGCCTGGAGTGTACGCAGGGTAGGCGATCAGCCCCAGCATTTT.

A single count supports this clone. The chain couples TRBV29-1 to TRBJ2-1; TRBD2 matches 9 bases. J was trimmed by 8 bases and V by 8 bases; bases with no gene match: 13. The CDR3 covers 14 residues. The germline gives CDR1 SQVTM, CDR2 ANQGSEA. The CDR3 sequence: CSYRQRGAVDEQFF. DNA for the CDR3: TGCAGCTATCGACAGCGGGGGGCCGTAGATGAGCAGTTCTTC.

The V and J genes are TRBV7-6 and TRBJ1-1; D gene ambiguous. CDR3 length: 15 amino acids. V dropped 4 bases and J dropped 1 base, with 13 bases sitting between them. From germline, CDR1 is SGHVS and CDR2 FNYEAQ. The CDR3 here is CASSSLRAGNTEAFF. The CDR3, as DNA: TGTGCCAGCAGCTCCCTGAGGGCGGGGAACACTGAAGCTTTCTTT.

This chain joins TRBV29-1 and TRBJ2-7; 11 nucleotides align to TRBD1. This CDR3 has 15 amino acids. V lost 6 bases and J lost 0; bases outside the gene matches: 7. CDR1 SQVTM and CDR2 ANQGSEA come from the germline V gene. This CDR3 reads CSVTSGTGGSYEQYF. CDR3 coding DNA: TGCAGCGTCACTTCAGGGACAGGGGGCTCCTACGAGCAGTACTTC.

CDR3 amino acids: CAWSRTRNEQFF. CDR3 bases: TGTGCCTGGAGTCGAACTCGGAATGAGCAGTTCTTC. The chain joins TRBV30 to TRBJ2-1; D ambiguous. CDR3 size: 12 residues. V gave up 2 bases and J gave up 7 bases, with 9 bases separating them. CDR1 and CDR2 (germline): GTSNPN, SVGIG (reference sequence).

V is TRBV2 and J is TRBJ1-2, with D possibly being TRBD1 (6 bases). The CDR3 runs to 12 residues. V was pared by 4 bases and J by 10 bases, with 13 bases between. Germline V gene lookup returns CDR1 SNHLY and CDR2 FYNNEI. CDR3 in amino acids: CASSGVQGVYTF. For the CDR3, the DNA is TGTGCCAGCAGTGGGGTACAGGGAGTCTACACCTTC.

The J gene is TRBJ1-6, the V gene TRBV6-5; 7 nucleotides agree with TRBD1. The CDR3 sequence is 14 residues long. CDR1 is MNHEY and CDR2 is SVGAGI in the germline V gene. The junction had 7 bases not matched to a gene; V was cut back by 7 bases and J by 7 bases. DNA of the CDR3: TGTGCCAGCAAAGAAGACAGGGCAAATTCACCCCTCCACTTT. It yields the protein CASKEDRANSPLHF.

The V gene is TRBV12-5, the J gene TRBJ1-2; D is uncertain. V was clipped by 3 bases and J by 2 bases, with 19 bases between them. The CDR3 extends over 17 amino acids. CDR1 LGHNT and CDR2 FRNRAP come from the germline V gene. The CDR3 DNA follows: TGTGCTAGTGGTTTATGGCCCAGCACAACACTAAACTATGGCTACACCTTC. Its protein is CASGLWPSTTLNYGYTF.

The V call is TRBV4-2, the J call TRBJ2-7; D perhaps matches TRBD2 (5 bases). V dropped 4 bases and J dropped 2 bases, with 21 bases sitting between them. The CDR3 sequence is 17 residues long. CDR1 is LGHNA, CDR2 YNFKEQ, per germline. This chain's CDR3 is CASSLNSGLSRAYEQYF. In DNA, the CDR3 is TGTGCCAGCAGCCTCAACAGCGGACTTTCGCGGGCCTACGAGCAGTACTTC.

The table lists this clone with a count of one. The J gene is TRBJ2-3, the V gene TRBV4-2, with 7 bases that match TRBD2. The CDR3 loop spans 16 amino acids. Trimming cost V 4 bases and J 4 bases; bases outside gene matches: 11. Looked up from germline, CDR1 is LGHNA and CDR2 is YNFKEQ. The DNA of the CDR3 is TGTGCCAGCAGCCCCTCGGGACGGGGAGGGGCAGATACGCAGTATTTT. Translated, it gives CASSPSGRGGADTQYF.

This clone was counted a single time. The V and J genes are TRBV2 and TRBJ1-1, with D perhaps matching TRBD1 (5 bases). From germline, CDR1 is SNHLY and CDR2 FYNNEI. This CDR3 is 14 amino acids long. Trimming took off 6 bases at V and 1 base at J, with 12 bases between the two ends. CDR3 in DNA: TGTGCCAGCAGAGGGCAGGGAGGGAACACTGAAGCTTTCTTT. Its protein product is CASRGQGGNTEAFF.

This clone occurred a few times. As DNA, the CDR3 is TGTGCTAGTGGTCCCCTCGGGACAGGGGGCTACGAGCAGTACTTC. As protein: CASGPLGTGGYEQYF. J is TRBJ2-7 and V is TRBV12-5; 11 nucleotides line up with TRBD1. The CDR3 contains 15 residues. Trimming took 5 bases from V and 3 from J; bases not matched to a gene: 6. Germline V lookup: CDR1 LGHNT, CDR2 FRNRAP.

The rearrangement uses TRBV30 and TRBJ2-3, with 12 bases fitting TRBD2. V was clipped by 8 bases and J by 4 bases; unmatched bases: 7. Germline-derived CDR1 and CDR2 are GTSNPN and SVGIG (reference sequence). The CDR3 has 14 residues. The CDR3 sequence: CAGRTSGAADTQYF. CDR3 sequence (DNA): TGTGCCGGCCGGACTAGCGGGGCGGCAGATACGCAGTATTTT.

This chain uses TRBV4-1 with TRBJ2-7; D gene uncertain. CDR1 is MGHRA and CDR2 is YSYEKL in the germline V gene. V dropped 1 base and J dropped 3 bases, with 10 bases sitting between them. The CDR3 has 14 residues. The CDR3 DNA reads as TGCGCCAGCAGCCAAGGGGCGAGCTTCTACGAGCAGTACTTC. Its translation: CASSQGASFYEQYF.

Regarding this clone: Other DNA sequences in the same sample also yield this CDR3. The chain uses TRBV30 and TRBJ1-1; weak D call: TRBD1 (5 bases). Per germline, CDR1 GTSNPN and CDR2 SVGIG (reference sequence). The CDR3 contains 11 residues. The V and J ends lost 5 bases and 5 bases respectively, with 9 bases between them. The CDR3 loop reads CAWRRGTEAFF. The CDR3 DNA reads as TGTGCCTGGCGTCGGGGGACTGAAGCTTTCTTT.

CDR3 coding DNA: TGTGCCAGCTCTCCGAGTGAGGGGCAGTTCTTC. Its protein product is CASSPSEGQFF. The chain carries TRBV18 and TRBJ2-1; the D gene is possibly TRBD2 (5 bases). V was shortened by 6 bases and J by 12 bases, with 12 bases between the two germline ends. The CDR3 runs to 11 residues. Germline CDR1 is KGHSH and CDR2 is LQKENI.

There are many counts of this clone. The chain has TRBV5-6 and TRBJ2-2, with D tentatively TRBD1 or TRBD2 (5 bases each). This CDR3 is built from 16 residues. V was pared by 3 bases and J by 3 bases, with 15 bases between. The V gene's germline CDR1 is SGHDT and CDR2 YYEEEE. Here the CDR3 reads CASSSDGTLDTGELFF. The CDR3 DNA sequence: TGTGCCAGCAGCTCCGACGGGACGCTGGACACCGGGGAGCTGTTTTTT.

The chain employs TRBV2 and TRBJ2-2; D unresolved. This CDR3 is built from 13 residues. Between the trimmed V and J ends, which lost 8 bases and 7 bases, there was a span of 14 bases. Germline V gives CDR1 SNHLY, CDR2 FYNNEI. CDR3 nucleotide sequence: TGTGCCAGCGCTGACTCAAGGGTCGGGGAGCTGTTTTTT. Translating it yields CASADSRVGELFF. Drawing the rest from reference TRBV2 and TRBJ2-2, the complete variable domain is EPEVTQTPSHQVTQMGQEVILRCVPISNHLYFYWYRQILGQKVEFLVSFYNNEISEKSEIFDDQFSVERPDGSNFTLKIRSTKLEDSAMYFCASADSRVGELFFGEGSRLTVL.

In its sample, this clone was seen a few times. The sample contains more than one DNA sequence encoding this CDR3. The chain carries TRBV29-1 and TRBJ1-1; no definite D call. CDR1 and CDR2 from the germline V gene are SQVTM and ANQGSEA. The CDR3 has 10 amino acids. The V end was cut by 4 bases, the J end by 3 bases, with 3 bases between. CDR3 protein: CSVGHTEAFF. The CDR3 DNA reads as TGCAGCGTTGGCCACACTGAAGCTTTCTTT.

This chain joins TRBV5-1 and TRBJ2-3; D is unclear. V dropped 0 bases and J dropped 2 bases, with 10 bases sitting between them. CDR1 and CDR2 (germline): SGHRS, YFSETQ. The CDR3 spans 15 residues. The DNA of the CDR3 is TGCGCCAGCAGCTTGGGGTTCAGGTACACAGATACGCAGTATTTT. It is translated as CASSLGFRYTDTQYF.

The chain uses TRBV29-1 and TRBJ1-5, with D possibly TRBD1 on 5 matching bases. Germline loops: CDR1 SQVTM, CDR2 ANQGSEA. V was trimmed by 6 bases and J by 3 bases, leaving 12 bases between them. There are 13 residues in the CDR3. The CDR3 DNA follows: TGCAGCGTCCGGACGGGACCCAATCAGCCCCAGCATTTT. As protein: CSVRTGPNQPQHF. The variable domain in full, completed from reference TRBV29-1 and TRBJ1-5, reads SAVISQKPSRDICQRGTSLTIQCQVDSQVTMMFWYRQQPGQSLTLIATANQGSEATYESGFVIDKFPISRPNLTFSTLTVSNMSPEDSSIYLCSVRTGPNQPQHFGDGTRLSIL.